The clone carrying this T cell receptor beta chain was recorded a few times. This specimen comes from a study of T cell repertoires in cytomegalovirus infection. The wider study: TCR beta signatures that were public indicated CMV infection and matching HLA type.

The V segment lost 6 bases and the J segment 4 bases; nucleotides outside the gene matches: 8. The CDR3 is 14 residues long. The germline CDR1 and CDR2 sequences are MNHNS and SASEGT. TCRdb reprocessed the reads with MiXCR, giving one entry per CDR3 protein. The sample includes under 200,000 distinct CDR3 sequences, roughly 9% of them seen just once. The chain uses TRBV6-1 and TRBJ2-5; TRBD2 matches 7 bases. The sequenced sample consisted of PBMCs. This receptor was obtained from a human donor in good health (CMV status not recorded). Some clones in this sample may be carry-over from other donors' samples. In DNA form, the CDR3 reads TGTGCCAGCAGATACAGCGGGACGGCAGAGACCCAGTACTTC. As protein: CASRYSGTAETQYF.